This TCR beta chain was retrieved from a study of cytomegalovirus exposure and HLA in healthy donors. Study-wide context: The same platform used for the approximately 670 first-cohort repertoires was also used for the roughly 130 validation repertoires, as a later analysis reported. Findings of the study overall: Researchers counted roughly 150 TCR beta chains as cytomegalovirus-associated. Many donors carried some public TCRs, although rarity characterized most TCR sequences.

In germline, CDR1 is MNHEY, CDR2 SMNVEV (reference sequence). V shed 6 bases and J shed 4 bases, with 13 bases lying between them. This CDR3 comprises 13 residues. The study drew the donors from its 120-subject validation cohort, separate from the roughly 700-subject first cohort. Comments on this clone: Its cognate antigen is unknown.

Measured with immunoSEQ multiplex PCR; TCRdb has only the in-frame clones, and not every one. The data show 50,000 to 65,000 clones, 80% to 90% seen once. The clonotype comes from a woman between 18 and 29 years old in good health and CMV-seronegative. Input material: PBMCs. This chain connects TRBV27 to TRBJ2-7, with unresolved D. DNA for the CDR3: TGTGCCAGCAGACCCGGGTCCTCGTACGAGCAGTACTTC. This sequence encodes CASRPGSSYEQYF.